This TCR beta chain was sequenced during a study of OX40 agonist ivuxolimab in advanced cancers. Study at large: Every patient in dose escalation had hepatocellular carcinoma, melanoma, renal cell or head and neck cancer.

This table comes from immunoSEQ multiplex PCR, and its TCRdb copy is limited to in-frame clones, with some not included. Of about 110,000 clones listed, roughly 90% are singletons. With autoimmune disease history or systemic immunosuppression, patients were excluded. Concerning this clone: Its antigen is as yet unknown.

Trimming cost V 0 bases and J 2 bases, with 9 bases left between them. This CDR3 spans 14 amino acids. Germline loops: CDR1 SGHKS, CDR2 YYEKEE (reference sequence). Findings and caveats of the study: Patients who responded partially at 0.1-3.0 mg/kg showed clonal expansion ranking among the lowest.

The specimen comprised CD4+ or CD8+ T cells sorted from blood, sampled in a trial of the OX40 agonist ivuxolimab. The receptor comes from an adult with an advanced solid tumor such as melanoma, head and neck, liver or kidney cancer. This chain uses TRBV5-5 with TRBJ2-7; D call uncertain. CDR3 nucleotide sequence: TGTGCCAGCAGCTTGGTTGTGTATACCTACGAGCAGTACTTC. It specifies CASSLVVYTYEQYF. The full variable domain, with the rest looked up from reference TRBV5-5 and TRBJ2-7, is DAGVTQSPTHLIKTRGQQVTLRCSPISGHKSVSWYQQVLGQGPQFIFQYYEKEERGRGNFPDRFSARQFPNYSSELNVNALLLGDSALYLCASSLVVYTYEQYFGPGTRLTVT.